Listed here are 30 T cell receptor beta chains from one sample, sequenced in a study of TIL therapy for anti-PD-1-resistant metastatic lung cancer. This sample's time point: pre-treatment sample, taken before nivolumab and TIL therapy. Sequencing used immunoSEQ v3. TCRdb keeps only in-frame clones here, not all; method: immunoSEQ multiplex PCR. This sample has about 47,000 clones, with 80% to 90% found just once. The specimen was blood, collected at baseline. These receptors originate from a person aged 30 to 80 with non-small cell lung cancer.

The V gene is TRBV29-1, the J gene TRBJ2-2, with D perhaps matching TRBD2 (6 bases). V was pared by 3 bases and J by 6 bases, with 8 bases between. The CDR3 is made up of 12 amino acids. From germline, CDR1 is SQVTM and CDR2 ANQGSEA. The CDR3 DNA reads TGCAGCGTTGAGCGGGGATCCGGGGAGCTGTTTTTT. The encoded protein is CSVERGSGELFF.

The chain uses TRBV5-1 and TRBJ1-2, with TRBD1 identical over 7 bases. This CDR3 has 15 residues. With V trimmed by 5 bases and J by 7 bases, 14 bases remained unmatched. CDR1 SGHRS and CDR2 YFSETQ come from the germline V gene. The CDR3 nucleotides read TGCGCCAGCAGGGAAGCGACAGGGAGTTATGGTGGCTACACCTTC. Translation gives CASREATGSYGGYTF.

This CDR3 reads CASSQDLRLAVSLADTQYF. CDR3 in DNA: TGTGCCAGCAGCCAAGACCTGCGACTAGCGGTTTCCTTGGCAGATACGCAGTATTTT. The V and J genes are TRBV4-2 and TRBJ2-3; 9 nucleotides match TRBD2. The CDR3 extends over 19 amino acids. V lost 0 bases and J lost 4; bases outside the gene matches: 14. Germline assignment: CDR1 LGHNA and CDR2 YNFKEQ.

The rearrangement joins TRBV19 to TRBJ2-7; the D call may be TRBD1 or TRBD2 (5 bases each). V lost 5 bases and J 6 bases, leaving 11 bases between the germline ends. Germline values: CDR1 LNHDA, CDR2 SQIVND (reference sequence). This CDR3 comprises 12 residues. CDR3 in DNA: TGTGCCAGTAGTCGGACAAGCGGCGAGCAGTACTTC. Protein product: CASSRTSGEQYF. The variable domain in full, with the rest retrieved from reference TRBV19 and TRBJ2-7, is DGGITQSPKYLFRKEGQNVTLSCEQNLNHDAMYWYRQDPGQGLRLIYYSQIVNDFQKGDIAEGYSVSREKKESFPLTVTSAQKNPTAFYLCASSRTSGEQYFGPGTRLTVT.

This chain connects TRBV30 to TRBJ2-2; 9 bases are shared with TRBD2. The CDR3 is made up of 17 amino acids. Losses at the gene ends were 1 base for V and 3 bases for J; bases not matched to a gene: 9. Germline loops: CDR1 GTSNPN, CDR2 SVGIG (reference sequence). CDR3 loop: CAWSALAGLRYTGELFF. CDR3 coding DNA: TGTGCCTGGAGTGCACTAGCGGGCCTTAGGTACACCGGGGAGCTGTTTTTT.

The CDR3 reads CASSPGDGYSNQPQHF. The CDR3 nucleotides are TGCGCCAGCAGCCCGGGGGACGGATATAGCAATCAGCCCCAGCATTTT. This chain joins TRBV5-1 and TRBJ1-5; the D gene is possibly TRBD1 (5 bases). Germline lookup yields CDR1 SGHRS and CDR2 YFSETQ. The ends were cut back, 4 bases at V and 0 bases at J, with 14 bases in the middle. The CDR3 spans 16 residues. Combining the CDR3 with reference TRBV5-1 and TRBJ1-5 gives the whole variable domain KAGVTQTPRYLIKTRGQQVTLSCSPISGHRSVSWYQQTPGQGLQFLFEYFSETQRNKGNFPGRFSGRQFSNSRSEMNVSTLELGDSALYLCASSPGDGYSNQPQHFGDGTRLSIL.

The chain carries TRBV4-3 and TRBJ2-1; 8 bases fit TRBD2. In germline, CDR1 is LGHNA, CDR2 YSLEER. The CDR3 runs 16 residues. Unmatched junction bases numbered 7, after V lost 1 base and J lost 5 bases. CDR3 residues: CASSQVWSGGDNEQFF. The DNA for the CDR3 is TGCGCCAGCAGCCAAGTATGGTCCGGGGGGGACAATGAGCAGTTCTTC.

The gene calls are TRBV28 and TRBJ2-5, with 9 bases fitting TRBD2. Trimming took 5 bases from V and 3 from J; bases not matched to a gene: 13. Per the germline V gene, CDR1 is MDHEN and CDR2 is SYDVKM. The CDR3 is made up of 17 amino acids. In DNA form, the CDR3 reads TGTGCCAGCAGTCCCCATCGACAGGGACTAGCCAAAGAGACCCAGTACTTC. Translating it yields CASSPHRQGLAKETQYF.

This sequence joins TRBV27 and TRBJ2-2, with D perhaps matching TRBD1 or TRBD2 (5 bases each). Looked up from germline, CDR1 is MNHEY and CDR2 is SMNVEV (reference sequence). Trimming removed 0 bases from V and 9 bases from J, with 17 bases in between. The CDR3 is 16 residues long. CDR3 bases: TGTGCCAGCAGTTTATCGGGGGACCTTTCCCACCGGGAGCTGTTTTTT. Translating it yields CASSLSGDLSHRELFF.

The chain joins TRBV2 to TRBJ1-1; TRBD1 is a possible D gene (6 bases). The V end was cut by 4 bases, the J end by 0 bases, with 9 bases between. The germline gives CDR1 SNHLY, CDR2 FYNNEI. There are 14 residues in the CDR3. The CDR3 DNA reads as TGTGCCAGCAGTGTGACAGGACTGAACACTGAAGCTTTCTTT. As protein: CASSVTGLNTEAFF.

This chain connects TRBV7-2 to TRBJ2-5; 7 nucleotides match TRBD2. CDR1 and CDR2 from the germline V gene are SGHTA and FQGNSA. CDR3 length: 14 amino acids. With 1 base clipped from V and 5 bases from J, the junction kept 4 bases outside the gene matches. The DNA for the CDR3 is TGTGCCAGCAGCTTAGTCGCGGGAGTGGAGACCCAGTACTTC. Translation: CASSLVAGVETQYF.

V and J are TRBV13 and TRBJ1-6, with D unresolved. The CDR3 runs 13 residues. The germline gives CDR1 PRHDT, CDR2 FYEKMQ (reference sequence). The V end lost 5 bases, the J end lost 8 bases, and 10 bases lay between the germline ends. The CDR3 DNA sequence: TGTGCCAGCAGCGTAAAGATAGATTCACCCCTCCACTTT. Amino acids: CASSVKIDSPLHF.

V is TRBV28 and J is TRBJ2-5; possibly TRBD2 for D (6 bases). V was trimmed by 7 bases and J by 4 bases, leaving 13 bases between them. Germline V lookup: CDR1 MDHEN, CDR2 SYDVKM. The CDR3 consists of 13 residues. CDR3 sequence reads: CASTGDSRETQYF. The CDR3 DNA is TGTGCCAGCACGGGAGACAGTCGAGAGACCCAGTACTTC.

This sequence joins TRBV12-3 or TRBV12-4 and TRBJ2-7; D is unclear. The CDR3 consists of 13 residues. V was shortened by 5 bases and J by 2 bases, with 10 bases between the two germline ends. For the CDR3, the DNA is TGTGCCAGCAGTATGCAGGAGACCTACGAGCAGTACTTC. Translation: CASSMQETYEQYF.

The chain combines TRBV7-8 with TRBJ1-5; unclear D gene. Germline CDR1 reads SGHVS; CDR2 reads FQNEAQ. V lost 3 bases to trimming and J lost 7 bases, with 10 bases between them. This CDR3 is 13 amino acids long. CDR3 in amino acids: CASSLHLGQPQHF. The CDR3 DNA sequence: TGTGCCAGCAGCTTGCACCTTGGGCAGCCCCAGCATTTT.

The chain is built from TRBV19 and TRBJ2-1; 8 bases line up with TRBD2. The J segment lost 4 bases and the V segment lost 8 bases, leaving 10 bases of the junction unmatched. This CDR3 has 15 amino acids. Germline V CDR1 and CDR2: LNHDA, SQIVND (reference sequence). The CDR3 region is CASGREGRVYNEQFF. In nucleotides, the CDR3 is TGTGCCAGTGGACGGGAGGGCCGGGTTTACAATGAGCAGTTCTTC.

The rearrangement joins TRBV3-1 (or the pseudogene TRBV3-2) to TRBJ2-3, with D uncertain. Germline values: CDR1 LGHDT, CDR2 YNNKEL (reference sequence). Trimming took off 4 bases at V and 1 base at J, with 9 bases between the two ends. CDR3 length equals 14 residues. CDR3 region: CASSPFARTDTQYF. The CDR3 nucleotides are TGTGCCAGCAGCCCATTTGCCCGCACAGATACGCAGTATTTT.

Here the CDR3 DNA reads TGTGCCACCAGGGGGGCAGGGCGGGAGACCCAGTACTTC. Translated, it gives CATRGAGRETQYF. This chain connects TRBV24-1 to TRBJ2-5, with D possibly matching TRBD1 (6 bases). The V gene's germline CDR1 is KGHDR and CDR2 SFDVKD. The CDR3 is 13 residues long. The V end lost 7 bases, the J end lost 5 bases, and 13 bases lay between the germline ends.

This chain connects TRBV7-2 to TRBJ2-1; 10 bases match TRBD1. Looked up from germline, CDR1 is SGHTA and CDR2 is FQGNSA. With V trimmed by 5 bases and J by 4 bases, 5 bases remained unmatched. The CDR3 is 15 amino acids. CDR3 amino acids: CASSPDRGFYNEQFF. The CDR3, as DNA: TGTGCCAGCAGCCCGGACAGGGGGTTTTACAATGAGCAGTTCTTC.

V gene TRBV4-1 combines with J gene TRBJ2-2; D is uncertain. CDR3 size: 16 residues. The germline V gene has CDR1 MGHRA and CDR2 YSYEKL. V was cut by 0 bases and J by 7 bases, with 15 bases left in between. In DNA form, the CDR3 reads TGCGCCAGCAGCCAAGATGTTAGTAGGACGGTCGGGGAGCTGTTTTTT. Residues: CASSQDVSRTVGELFF.

This chain joins TRBV28 and TRBJ1-2; D not certain. V lost 2 bases to trimming and J lost 4 bases, with 5 bases between them. CDR3 size: 12 residues. Germline CDR1 MDHEN, CDR2 SYDVKM. In DNA form, the CDR3 reads TGTGCCAGCAGTTTAAGTGTCTATGGCTACACCTTC. It specifies CASSLSVYGYTF.

This clone has a handful of counts. J is TRBJ2-1 and V is TRBV4-3; the D gene is possibly TRBD1 (6 bases). The germline CDR1 and CDR2 sequences are LGHNA and YSLEER. The V end was cut by 4 bases, the J end by 7 bases, with 20 bases between. The length of the CDR3 is 16 residues. The CDR3 region has the DNA TGCGCCAGCAGCCCTCTGCGCTGGACAGACCAAAATGAGCAGTTCTTC. Translating gives CASSPLRWTDQNEQFF.

The table lists this clone with a count of one. The chain joins TRBV12-3 or TRBV12-4 to TRBJ2-7; possible D gene TRBD1, 6 bases. CDR3 length: 12 amino acids. Trimming left V 6 bases short and J 6 bases short, with 12 bases between. CDR3 amino acids: CASSTGQFEQYF. The DNA for the CDR3 is TGTGCCAGCAGCACAGGGCAGTTCGAGCAGTACTTC.

This rearrangement joins TRBV2 to TRBJ2-3, with D possibly being TRBD2 (8 bases). V shed 7 bases and J shed 1 base, with 21 bases lying between them. Germline V gives CDR1 SNHLY, CDR2 FYNNEI. The CDR3 has 17 amino acids. The CDR3 spells CASTPRGRAGGTDTQYF. CDR3 coding DNA: TGTGCCAGCACCCCAAGGGGGCGAGCGGGAGGCACAGATACGCAGTATTTT.

Only a few counts were recorded for this clone. The chain joins TRBV14 to TRBJ1-3; D is undetermined. CDR1 SGHDN and CDR2 FVKESK come from the germline V gene. The CDR3 runs to 12 residues. V dropped 2 bases and J dropped 6 bases, with 5 bases sitting between them. CDR3 amino acids: CASSQLINTIYF. The CDR3 DNA reads as TGTGCCAGCAGCCAACTAATAAACACCATATATTTT.

This chain joins TRBV20-1 and TRBJ2-1; no reliable D call. The CDR3 is 10 amino acids. Looked up from germline, CDR1 is DFQATT and CDR2 is SNEGSKA (reference sequence). The V and J ends lost 3 bases and 8 bases respectively, with 5 bases between them. CDR3 sequence: CSARVYEQFF. As DNA, the CDR3 is TGCAGTGCTAGGGTCTATGAGCAGTTCTTC.

The chain uses TRBV30 and TRBJ2-6; D ambiguous. From germline, CDR1 is GTSNPN and CDR2 SVGIG (reference sequence). V dropped 3 bases and J dropped 2 bases, with 23 bases sitting between them. The CDR3 is 19 residues long. CDR3 coding DNA: TGTGCCTGGAGGGGTCGTTTGGGCTCGCGAAGGCCTGGGGCCAACGTCCTGACTTTC. It specifies CAWRGRLGSRRPGANVLTF.

This clone was seen once. The V gene is TRBV13, the J gene TRBJ1-1; a weak D match, TRBD1 (5 bases). Trimming stripped 2 bases from V and 5 bases from J, with 12 bases between. Germline CDR1 is PRHDT and CDR2 is FYEKMQ (reference sequence). CDR3 length: 14 amino acids. The CDR3 sequence: CASSLQGRETEAFF. DNA of the CDR3: TGTGCCAGCAGCTTACAGGGTCGGGAAACTGAAGCTTTCTTT.

This chain joins TRBV6-5 and TRBJ2-1, with 7 bases identical to TRBD2. The CDR3 spans 14 residues. V dropped 6 bases and J dropped 8; count of bases not matched to a gene: 10. CDR1 and CDR2 (germline): MNHEY, SVGAGI. The CDR3 here is CASRRWTRSYEQFF. CDR3 coding DNA: TGTGCCAGCAGGCGGTGGACTAGGAGCTATGAGCAGTTCTTC.

This chain uses TRBV7-9 with TRBJ2-2, with 11 bases aligning to TRBD2. J lost 4 bases, V lost 5 bases, and 15 bases had no gene match. The CDR3 runs to 19 residues. The V gene's germline CDR1 is SEHNR and CDR2 FQNEAQ (reference sequence). The CDR3: CASSPYSGRAPGSTGELFF. DNA for the CDR3: TGTGCCAGCAGCCCCTATAGCGGGAGGGCCCCCGGGAGCACCGGGGAGCTGTTTTTT.